This is a list of T cell receptor beta chains from one sample in a study of blood T cells in healthy people across ages. TCRdb fed the 5' RACE reads into MiXCR, producing one record per CDR3 protein. The table includes about 1.6 million distinct CDR3 sequences, about 31% detected once. Sequencing was done on a sample of blood. These receptors were obtained from a woman aged 30 to 39 in good health. Each CDR3 is given without its conserved first and last residue. The D gene is left open where the match is weak.

d_gene: .
v_gene: TRBV4-1
CDR3aa: ASSQTQGKLF

d_gene: TRBD2
v_gene: TRBV5-1
CDR3aa: ASSLVSGGTDEQF

d_gene: TRBD1
v_gene: TRBV20-1
CDR3aa: SAPLGTGGYETQY

d_gene: .
v_gene: TRBV12-3/TRBV12-4
CDR3aa: ASSPGQRTYNSPLH

d_gene: TRBD2
v_gene: TRBV28
CDR3aa: ASSPHGGTSGRNPYNEQF

d_gene: TRBD1
v_gene: TRBV20-1
CDR3aa: SAADRDRVLYEQY

d_gene: .
v_gene: TRBV28
CDR3aa: ASSTLSYEQH

d_gene: .
v_gene: TRBV9
CDR3aa: ASSPASEETQY

d_gene: .
v_gene: TRBV11-2
CDR3aa: ASEFFRGSTDTQY

d_gene: .
v_gene: TRBV7-8
CDR3aa: ASSPGHRGGYT

d_gene: TRBD2
v_gene: TRBV29-1
CDR3aa: SAMTSGTYEQY

d_gene: TRBD2
v_gene: TRBV20-1
CDR3aa: SASQRGGSDTQY

d_gene: .
v_gene: TRBV29-1
CDR3aa: SVATGLNQPQH

d_gene: .
v_gene: TRBV2
CDR3aa: ASSAGRATEAF

d_gene: .
v_gene: TRBV7-9
CDR3aa: ASSLAGTDGYT

d_gene: TRBD2
v_gene: TRBV6-1
CDR3aa: ASSENVGLAGGSTDTQY

d_gene: .
v_gene: TRBV5-5
CDR3aa: ASSPLVTRPAPYEQY

d_gene: TRBD1
v_gene: TRBV5-6
CDR3aa: ASSFTGQGSHEQY

d_gene: .
v_gene: TRBV29-1
CDR3aa: SVVGVDTQY

d_gene: .
v_gene: TRBV20-1
CDR3aa: SARGQNGLDTQY

d_gene: .
v_gene: TRBV29-1
CDR3aa: SVERWAGEAF

d_gene: .
v_gene: TRBV5-6
CDR3aa: ASSSGHLSYEQY

d_gene: .
v_gene: TRBV2
CDR3aa: VLSGQHSYNEQF

d_gene: .
v_gene: TRBV5-5
CDR3aa: ASSFPGRTDTQY

d_gene: .
v_gene: TRBV4-1
CDR3aa: ASSQVQGLEETQY

d_gene: TRBD1
v_gene: TRBV5-6
CDR3aa: ASSLRDRGNTGELF

d_gene: TRBD2
v_gene: TRBV10-3
CDR3aa: AISESIIGLAESYNEQF

d_gene: .
v_gene: TRBV20-1
CDR3aa: SAIQNYEQY

d_gene: .
v_gene: TRBV5-1
CDR3aa: ASRPGSKVLGYT

d_gene: .
v_gene: TRBV4-2
CDR3aa: ASSQDPPGVWDGYT

d_gene: .
v_gene: TRBV20-1
CDR3aa: SAREQMNTGELF

d_gene: .
v_gene: TRBV3-1
CDR3aa: ASSQHAGSGAF

d_gene: TRBD2
v_gene: TRBV10-2
CDR3aa: ASSKASGWGEQF

d_gene: .
v_gene: TRBV6-2/TRBV6-3
CDR3aa: ASSYTARQPAYEQY

d_gene: TRBD1
v_gene: TRBV11-2
CDR3aa: ASRKTGGTGELF

d_gene: .
v_gene: TRBV7-8
CDR3aa: ASSLASGRDYGYT

d_gene: .
v_gene: TRBV7-2
CDR3aa: ASSLRESSGNTIY

d_gene: .
v_gene: TRBV10-3
CDR3aa: AIGNYGYT

d_gene: TRBD2
v_gene: TRBV4-1
CDR3aa: ASSQRGGYEQY

d_gene: TRBD2
v_gene: TRBV20-1
CDR3aa: SAFRGTTGNEQY

d_gene: .
v_gene: TRBV20-1
CDR3aa: SAPPPATYEQY

d_gene: .
v_gene: TRBV20-1
CDR3aa: SAFPPGARADTQY

d_gene: .
v_gene: TRBV7-2
CDR3aa: ASSPWGDTGELF

d_gene: .
v_gene: TRBV7-3
CDR3aa: ASSGLVNYQENTEAF

d_gene: TRBD1
v_gene: TRBV20-1
CDR3aa: SASPRQGGQTQY

d_gene: .
v_gene: TRBV9
CDR3aa: ASSDGGLEQY

d_gene: .
v_gene: TRBV10-3
CDR3aa: AISPVEGSYNSPLH

d_gene: .
v_gene: TRBV10-2
CDR3aa: ASSDAIYEQY

d_gene: .
v_gene: TRBV29-1
CDR3aa: SVENGPLSYEQY

d_gene: TRBD2
v_gene: TRBV11-2
CDR3aa: ASSRGTSGGLTQETQY